These 19 T cell receptor beta chains were sequenced from one sample in a study of shared clonotypes between healthy human individuals. CD8 cells regarded as naive lacked CD45RO, were positively chosen for CCR7, and omitted terminally differentiated effector memory CD45RA+ cells. Sequenced by immunoSEQ multiplex PCR; TCRdb stores in-frame clones only, minus some. The sample comprises around 2,100,000 clones, about 94% of which are singletons, and around 1.2% rests with the top ten. Sequencing was performed on naive CD8+ T cells sorted from blood. These receptors were taken from a man aged 18-30 years in good health.

The rearrangement uses TRBV28 and TRBJ2-7; maybe TRBD2 (6 bases). CDR1 is MDHEN, CDR2 SYDVKM, per germline. CDR3 size: 14 residues. The V end lost 5 bases, the J end lost 1 base, and 12 bases lay between the germline ends. The DNA of the CDR3 is TGTGCCAGCAGTCCCCCAGGAGGGTCCTACGAGCAGTACTTC. This codes for CASSPPGGSYEQYF.

The chain employs TRBV5-6 and TRBJ1-4; D unresolved. Germline loops: CDR1 SGHDT, CDR2 YYEEEE. The CDR3 loop spans 13 amino acids. The V end was cut by 3 bases, the J end by 7 bases, with 10 bases between. The CDR3, as DNA: TGTGCCAGCAGCTCCGGGAGTTTTGAAAAACTGTTTTTT. It is translated as CASSSGSFEKLFF.

The V gene is TRBV6-5, the J gene TRBJ2-5; 7 bases line up with TRBD1. CDR3 length equals 15 residues. The germline V gene encodes CDR1 MNHEY and CDR2 SVGAGI. V lost 2 bases and J lost 6; bases outside the gene matches: 9. The CDR3 region has the DNA TGTGCCAGCAGTTACACCGGGACAGCCGAACAGACCCAGTACTTC. Translation: CASSYTGTAEQTQYF.

This chain joins TRBV11-2 and TRBJ2-7; TRBD1 or TRBD2 may be the D gene (5 bases each). The CDR3 runs to 15 residues. Germline V gene sequence: CDR1 SGHAT, CDR2 FQNNGV. V gave up 5 bases and J gave up 0 bases, with 14 bases separating them. Written as DNA, the CDR3 is TGTGCCAGCAGCCCTTGGGCAGGGAGCTCCTACGAGCAGTACTTC. It specifies CASSPWAGSSYEQYF. The complete variable domain, with remaining parts taken from reference TRBV11-2 and TRBJ2-7, reads EAGVAQSPRYKIIEKRQSVAFWCNPISGHATLYWYQQILGQGPKLLIQFQNNGVVDDSQLPKDRFSAERLKGVDSTLKIQPAKLEDSAVYLCASSPWAGSSYEQYFGPGTRLTVT.

The chain uses TRBV7-9 and TRBJ1-2; D not certain. Germline V CDR1 and CDR2: SEHNR, FQNEAQ (reference sequence). The CDR3 extends over 15 amino acids. The germline V and J ends were trimmed by 2 bases and 1 base, with 11 bases remaining between them. CDR3 region: CASSLSDADNYGYTF. CDR3 nucleotide sequence: TGTGCCAGCAGCTTATCAGACGCCGATAACTATGGCTACACCTTC.

A remark on this clone: Other DNA sequences in this specimen translate into the identical CDR3. This sequence joins TRBV5-6 and TRBJ2-7; unclear D gene. The germline V and J ends were trimmed by 4 bases and 3 bases, with 8 bases remaining between them. This CDR3 comprises 12 residues. The germline CDR1 and CDR2 sequences are SGHDT and YYEEEE. CDR3 protein: CASSAGYYEQYF. CDR3 nucleotides: TGTGCCAGCAGCGCCGGATACTACGAGCAGTACTTC.

Concerning this clone itself: In the same sample, other DNA sequences code for this CDR3. The chain carries TRBV9 and TRBJ2-2; D might be TRBD1 (6 bases). Trimming pared 3 bases from V and 6 bases from J, leaving 6 bases between. Germline-derived CDR1 and CDR2 are SGDLS and YYNGEE. The CDR3 loop spans 12 amino acids. The CDR3 sequence: CASSEGAGELFF. The DNA of the CDR3 is TGTGCCAGCAGCGAGGGGGCCGGGGAGCTGTTTTTT.

The CDR3 region is CASSFGTSPAYEQYF. The CDR3 region has the DNA TGTGCCAGCAGTTTTGGGACTAGCCCCGCCTACGAGCAGTACTTC. The rearrangement links TRBV6-5 to TRBJ2-7, with 9 bases that match TRBD2. The CDR3 is 15 amino acids. CDR1 and CDR2 from the germline V gene are MNHEY and SVGAGI. V was clipped by 4 bases and J by 2 bases; unmatched bases: 6.

The rearrangement joins TRBV10-3 to TRBJ2-5; tentatively, D is TRBD1 (7 bases). The CDR3 has 13 amino acids. V dropped 6 bases and J dropped 4 bases, with 12 bases sitting between them. CDR1 and CDR2 from the germline V gene are ENHRY and SYGVKD. CDR3 residues: CAIRPQGGETQYF. The CDR3 nucleotides read TGTGCCATCAGGCCCCAGGGGGGAGAGACCCAGTACTTC.

The V gene is TRBV7-9, the J gene TRBJ1-4; possibly TRBD1 for D (6 bases). V lost 5 bases and J lost 6, with 19 bases in between. The CDR3 is 16 amino acids. Germline V gene sequence: CDR1 SEHNR, CDR2 FQNEAQ (reference sequence). CDR3 nucleotides: TGTGCCAGCAGCCCCCTGGCCTGGGGGCGAGATGAAAAACTGTTTTTT. It specifies CASSPLAWGRDEKLFF.

V and J are TRBV4-1 and TRBJ1-6; D call uncertain. CDR3 size: 14 residues. Germline-derived CDR1 and CDR2 are MGHRA and YSYEKL. The germline V and J ends were trimmed by 7 bases and 5 bases, with 12 bases remaining between them. This CDR3 is CASTNIPNNSPLHF. The CDR3, as DNA: TGCGCCAGCACCAATATACCCAATAATTCACCCCTCCACTTT.

The V gene is TRBV6-1, the J gene TRBJ1-2, with a weak D call TRBD1 (5 bases). Trimming cost V 6 bases and J 5 bases, with 19 bases left between them. The length of the CDR3 is 15 residues. From germline, CDR1 is MNHNS and CDR2 SASEGT. The CDR3 reads CASSAPGRSVYGYTF. For the CDR3, the DNA is TGTGCCAGCAGCGCACCGGGACGGTCGGTGTATGGCTACACCTTC.

The chain's CDR3 is CASSPGVGVQETQYF. CDR3 bases: TGTGCCAGCAGCCCCGGAGTAGGGGTTCAAGAGACCCAGTACTTC. V usage is TRBV7-6 and J usage is TRBJ2-5; TRBD1 might be the D (5 bases). Germline-derived CDR1 and CDR2 are SGHVS and FNYEAQ. V shed 5 bases and J shed 2 bases, with 15 bases lying between them. This CDR3 has 15 amino acids.

A remark on this clone: This specimen includes other DNA sequences encoding the same CDR3. The V gene is TRBV9, the J gene TRBJ1-1, with D maybe TRBD1 (5 bases). Trimming removed 4 bases from V and 1 base from J, with 8 bases in between. The CDR3 covers 13 residues. Germline CDR1 reads SGDLS; CDR2 reads YYNGEE. The DNA for the CDR3 is TGTGCCAGCAGCCCCGGACAGAACACTGAAGCTTTCTTT. As protein: CASSPGQNTEAFF. Full variable domain (remainder filled in from reference TRBV9 and TRBJ1-1): DSGVTQTPKHLITATGQRVTLRCSPRSGDLSVYWYQQSLDQGLQFLIQYYNGEERAKGNILERFSAQQFPDLHSELNLSSLELGDSALYFCASSPGQNTEAFFGQGTRLTVV.

The chain combines TRBV28 with TRBJ1-1; TRBD1 matches 9 bases. The J segment lost 4 bases and the V segment lost 8 bases, leaving 8 bases of the junction unmatched. Germline values: CDR1 MDHEN, CDR2 SYDVKM. The CDR3 runs 14 residues. CDR3 DNA sequence: TGTGCCAGCGGCTACAGGGGGCCGGCCACTGAAGCTTTCTTT. It specifies CASGYRGPATEAFF.

The chain recombines TRBV6-5 with TRBJ2-5, with D possibly matching TRBD2 (6 bases). The CDR3 has 15 amino acids. In germline, CDR1 is MNHEY, CDR2 SVGAGI. Trimming cost V 6 bases and J 6 bases, with 20 bases left between them. In DNA form, the CDR3 reads TGTGCCAGCAGCCCTCCTCTGGGGGGTTGGAAGACCCAGTACTTC. It is translated as CASSPPLGGWKTQYF.

The genes are TRBV11-2 and TRBJ1-1; no reliable D call. Trimming removed 0 bases from V and 7 bases from J, with 9 bases in between. The CDR3 contains 13 residues. Germline assignment: CDR1 SGHAT and CDR2 FQNNGV. The CDR3 nucleotides read TGTGCCAGCAGCTTAGAATGGGTAGGTGAAGCTTTCTTT. It is translated as CASSLEWVGEAFF.

This sequence joins TRBV7-9 and TRBJ2-5, with 10 bases identical to TRBD1. The CDR3 totals 16 residues. V lost 2 bases, J lost 5 bases, and 8 bases stayed unmatched. Germline V gene sequence: CDR1 SEHNR, CDR2 FQNEAQ (reference sequence). CDR3 region: CASSLQDRGRGETQYF. The DNA of the CDR3 is TGTGCCAGCAGCTTACAAGACAGGGGGCGCGGGGAGACCCAGTACTTC. Combining the CDR3 with reference TRBV7-9 and TRBJ2-5 gives the whole variable domain DTGVSQNPRHKITKRGQNVTFRCDPISEHNRLYWYRQTLGQGPEFLTYFQNEAQLEKSRLLSDRFSAERPKGSFSTLEIQRTEQGDSAMYLCASSLQDRGRGETQYFGPGTRLLVL.

The gene calls are TRBV30 and TRBJ2-1, with D unresolved. Germline CDR1 reads GTSNPN; CDR2 reads SVGIG (reference sequence). Trimming took 4 bases from V and 7 from J, leaving 11 bases between them. This CDR3 is built from 12 residues. CDR3 in amino acids: CAWTNPVNEQFF. CDR3 DNA: TGTGCCTGGACGAATCCCGTGAATGAGCAGTTCTTC.